This TCR beta chain stems from a study of blood T cells in healthy people across ages. Next came a second PCR, run for about 7 to 12 cycles, which used a sample-barcoded 5' primer along with a J-beta primer mix. Each of the cDNA molecules was tagged by a template-switch adaptor with 12 random nucleotides. TCRdb re-derived calls from the 5' RACE reads in MiXCR, one entry per CDR3 protein. The repertoire holds approximately 580,000 distinct CDR3 sequences, with more than 20% as singletons. The sample was also reused in another study, on T cells of mothers and their children.

This TCR was sampled from a boy under 18 in good health. The sequenced sample consisted of blood.

The CDR3 loop reads CASSKPTSGGRWETQYF. CDR3 nucleotide sequence: TGTGCCAGCAGCAAACCTACTAGCGGGGGACGGTGGGAGACCCAGTACTTC. J is TRBJ2-5 and V is TRBV27; 11 nucleotides match TRBD2. The CDR3 is made up of 17 amino acids. Germline trimming cut 6 bases from V and 5 bases from J; bases unmatched to any gene: 14. Germline V gene data show CDR1 as MNHEY and CDR2 as SMNVEV (reference sequence).